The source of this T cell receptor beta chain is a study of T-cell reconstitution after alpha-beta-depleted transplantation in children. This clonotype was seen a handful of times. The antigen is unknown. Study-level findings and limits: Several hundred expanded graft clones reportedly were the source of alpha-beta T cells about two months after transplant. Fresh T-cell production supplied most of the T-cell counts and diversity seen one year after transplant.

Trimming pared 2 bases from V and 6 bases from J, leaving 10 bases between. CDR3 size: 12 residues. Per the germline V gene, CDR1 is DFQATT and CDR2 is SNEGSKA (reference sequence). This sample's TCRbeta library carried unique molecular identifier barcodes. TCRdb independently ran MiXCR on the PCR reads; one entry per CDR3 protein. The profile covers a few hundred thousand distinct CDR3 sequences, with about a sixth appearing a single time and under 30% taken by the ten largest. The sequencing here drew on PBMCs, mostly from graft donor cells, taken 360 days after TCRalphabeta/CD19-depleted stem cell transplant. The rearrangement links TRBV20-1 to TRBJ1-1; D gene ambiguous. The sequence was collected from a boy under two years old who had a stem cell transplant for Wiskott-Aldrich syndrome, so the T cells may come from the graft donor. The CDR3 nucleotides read TGCAGTGCTAGAAGATCGAATTCTGAAGCTTTCTTT. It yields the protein CSARRSNSEAFF.